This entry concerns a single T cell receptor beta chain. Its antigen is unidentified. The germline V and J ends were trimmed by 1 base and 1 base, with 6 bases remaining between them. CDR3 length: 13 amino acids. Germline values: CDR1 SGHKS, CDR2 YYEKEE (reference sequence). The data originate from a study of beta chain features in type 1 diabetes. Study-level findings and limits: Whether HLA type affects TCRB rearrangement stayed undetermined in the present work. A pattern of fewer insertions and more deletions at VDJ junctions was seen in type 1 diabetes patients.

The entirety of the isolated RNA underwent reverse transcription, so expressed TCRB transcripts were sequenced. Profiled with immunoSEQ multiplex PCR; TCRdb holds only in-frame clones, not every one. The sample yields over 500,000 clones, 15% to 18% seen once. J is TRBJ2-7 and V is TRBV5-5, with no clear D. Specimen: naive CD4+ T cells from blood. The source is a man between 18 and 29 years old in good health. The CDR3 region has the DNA TGTGCCAGCAGCTTGACATTTTCCTACGAGCAGTACTTC. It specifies CASSLTFSYEQYF.